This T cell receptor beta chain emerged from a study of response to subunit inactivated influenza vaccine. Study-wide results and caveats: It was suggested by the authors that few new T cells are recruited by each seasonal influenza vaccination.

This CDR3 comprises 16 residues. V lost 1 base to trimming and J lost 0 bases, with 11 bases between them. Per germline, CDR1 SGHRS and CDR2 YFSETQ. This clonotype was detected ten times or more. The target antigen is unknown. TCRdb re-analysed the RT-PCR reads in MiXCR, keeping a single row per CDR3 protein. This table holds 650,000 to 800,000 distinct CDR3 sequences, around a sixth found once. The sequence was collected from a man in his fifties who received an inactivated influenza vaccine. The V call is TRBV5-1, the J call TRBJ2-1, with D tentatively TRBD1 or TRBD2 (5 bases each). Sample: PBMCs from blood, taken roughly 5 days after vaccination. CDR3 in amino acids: CASSLSAGSSYNEQFF. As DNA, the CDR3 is TGCGCCAGCAGCTTGTCGGCAGGGAGCTCCTACAATGAGCAGTTCTTC.